Below, 25 T cell receptor beta chains from the same sample are listed, as sequenced in a study of a mutant IDH1 vaccine in newly diagnosed glioma. The repertoire was sequenced with immunoSEQ multiplex PCR; TCRdb's copy has only in-frame clones and lacks some. The table records more than 35,000 clones, 75% of them present only once. Time point of the sample: week 47, end of study. Vaccinated patients received 300 ug of mutant IDH1 20-mer peptide per dose, with topical imiquimod. Antigens for these TCRs are unknown. The sequences come from PBMCs, collected from a glioma patient whose treatment included an IDH1 peptide vaccine. The receptors were sampled from a man aged 35-49 years with glioma.

The genes are TRBV6-5 and TRBJ2-2; D not resolved. Per germline, CDR1 MNHEY and CDR2 SVGAGI. The CDR3 totals 15 residues. V was pared by 5 bases and J by 4 bases, with 14 bases between. This chain's CDR3 is CASSTKDGITGELFF. As DNA, the CDR3 is TGTGCCAGCAGTACGAAGGACGGAATCACCGGGGAGCTGTTTTTT.

This clone has a single count. The chain recombines TRBV27 with TRBJ2-4; tentative D call: TRBD2 (5 bases). The CDR3 length is 15 residues. Trimming took off 4 bases at V and 6 bases at J, with 16 bases between the two ends. Germline lookup yields CDR1 MNHEY and CDR2 SMNVEV (reference sequence). This chain's CDR3 is CASSSTGNRGNIQYF. As DNA, the CDR3 is TGTGCCAGCAGTTCGACGGGGAATAGAGGAAACATTCAGTACTTC.

The rearrangement joins TRBV19 to TRBJ2-1, with 9 bases matching TRBD1. The CDR3 runs 15 residues. The ends lost 5 bases at V and 4 bases at J; junction bases unmatched: 6. The germline V gene has CDR1 LNHDA and CDR2 SQIVND (reference sequence). CDR3 residues: CASSSTGGLYNEQFF. Here the CDR3 DNA reads TGTGCCAGTAGTTCCACAGGGGGCTTATACAATGAGCAGTTCTTC. Based on the CDR3 plus reference TRBV19 and TRBJ2-1, the full variable domain is DGGITQSPKYLFRKEGQNVTLSCEQNLNHDAMYWYRQDPGQGLRLIYYSQIVNDFQKGDIAEGYSVSREKKESFPLTVTSAQKNPTAFYLCASSSTGGLYNEQFFGPGTRLTVL.

This rearrangement joins TRBV5-1 to TRBJ2-5; D is unclear. Trimming removed 1 base at V and 2 bases at J, with 3 bases between. CDR3 length equals 12 residues. Per the germline V gene, CDR1 is SGHRS and CDR2 is YFSETQ. CDR3 protein: CASSLHQETQYF. CDR3 sequence (DNA): TGCGCCAGCAGCTTGCATCAAGAGACCCAGTACTTC. Full variable domain (missing parts from reference TRBV5-1 and TRBJ2-5): KAGVTQTPRYLIKTRGQQVTLSCSPISGHRSVSWYQQTPGQGLQFLFEYFSETQRNKGNFPGRFSGRQFSNSRSEMNVSTLELGDSALYLCASSLHQETQYFGPGTRLLVL.

This chain links TRBV5-1 with TRBJ2-5; D is possibly TRBD1 (6 bases). Matching the DNA end better, TRBJ2-7 makes the J call doubtful. The CDR3 covers 14 residues. Germline CDR1 is SGHRS and CDR2 is YFSETQ. CDR3 DNA: TGCGCCAGCAGCTTGCAAACAGGGTCCTACGAGCAGTACTTC. It encodes CASSLQTGSYEQYF.

This clone appeared a few times. This chain links TRBV4-1 with TRBJ2-2, with 10 positions matching TRBD2. The V gene's germline CDR1 is MGHRA and CDR2 YSYEKL. This CDR3 is built from 15 residues. V was pared by 5 bases and J by 3 bases, with 3 bases of the junction left unmatched. This CDR3 is CASSGLAGDTGELFF. CDR3 coding DNA: TGCGCCAGCAGCGGGCTAGCGGGAGACACCGGGGAGCTGTTTTTT.

The rearrangement joins TRBV12-2 to TRBJ2-5; TRBD2 is the table's D call and was not checked against the DNA. TRBV12-2 is a pseudogene locus. This CDR3 region has 13 residues. The CDR3 DNA follows: TGTGCAAGTCGCTTAGTCGGGAGAGAGACCCAGTACTTC. Protein product: CASRLVGRETQYF.

This chain uses TRBV23-1 with TRBJ1-4; possible D gene TRBD1, 6 bases. TRBV23-1 qualifies as an ORF whose function is uncertain. The CDR3 is 18 residues long. V was clipped by 4 bases and J by 0 bases, with 18 bases between them. CDR3 in amino acids: CASSLEEGGTSTNEKLFF. The CDR3 DNA follows: TGCGCCAGCAGTCTGGAGGAGGGGGGAACCTCAACTAATGAAAAACTGTTTTTT.

The rearrangement links TRBV19 to TRBJ1-5; D is unresolved. This CDR3 spans 15 amino acids. CDR1 is LNHDA, CDR2 SQIVND, per germline (reference sequence). Trimming cost V 5 bases and J 0 bases, with 11 bases left between them. Here the CDR3 DNA reads TGTGCCAGTAGTGGACGAAAGAGTAGCAATCAGCCCCAGCATTTT. Translated, it gives CASSGRKSSNQPQHF.

The chain has TRBV18 and TRBJ1-1, with 7 positions matching TRBD1. The CDR3 loop spans 19 amino acids. Germline V gene data show CDR1 as KGHSH and CDR2 as LQKENI. Trimming cost V 4 bases and J 2 bases; bases outside gene matches: 19. The CDR3 spells CASSRPASTGNLPNTEAFF. DNA of the CDR3: TGTGCCAGCTCACGACCAGCCTCGACAGGGAATTTACCCAACACTGAAGCTTTCTTT.

This chain connects TRBV19 to TRBJ1-2; 9 bases align to TRBD1. The CDR3 loop spans 14 amino acids. Unmatched junction bases numbered 5, after V lost 5 bases and J lost 4 bases. Germline CDR1 reads LNHDA; CDR2 reads SQIVND (reference sequence). The CDR3, as DNA: TGTGCCAGTAGTTCACAGGGGGCATCCTATGGCTACACCTTC. Its protein is CASSSQGASYGYTF.

The genes are TRBV5-6 and TRBJ2-4; D unresolved. The CDR3 extends over 12 amino acids. Germline V gene lookup returns CDR1 SGHDT and CDR2 YYEEEE. Trimming cost V 0 bases and J 9 bases, with 7 bases left between them. The CDR3 nucleotides are TGTGCCAGCAGCTTGGTCTCCGGCATTCAGTACTTC. Protein sequence: CASSLVSGIQYF.

This clone has a single count. The rearrangement links TRBV19 to TRBJ2-1; 10 bases align to TRBD2. Germline V lookup: CDR1 LNHDA, CDR2 SQIVND (reference sequence). V trimming: 10 bases; J trimming: 7 bases; junction bases outside the gene matches: 7. The CDR3 sequence is 13 residues long. The CDR3 region has the DNA TGTGCCATAAATAGCGGGAGGAGTAATGAGCAGTTCTTC. This encodes CAINSGRSNEQFF. Using reference TRBV19 and TRBJ2-1 for the parts outside the CDR3, the full variable domain is DGGITQSPKYLFRKEGQNVTLSCEQNLNHDAMYWYRQDPGQGLRLIYYSQIVNDFQKGDIAEGYSVSREKKESFPLTVTSAQKNPTAFYLCAINSGRSNEQFFGPGTRLTVL.

V is TRBV2 and J is TRBJ2-1; D gene uncertain. Germline V gene data show CDR1 as SNHLY and CDR2 as FYNNEI. This CDR3 comprises 10 residues. Deletions cut 6 bases from V and 7 bases from J, with 4 bases between. This CDR3 reads CASRENEQFF. CDR3 nucleotides: TGTGCCAGCAGGGAAAATGAGCAGTTCTTC. The entire variable domain, with the rest obtained from reference TRBV2 and TRBJ2-1, is as follows: EPEVTQTPSHQVTQMGQEVILRCVPISNHLYFYWYRQILGQKVEFLVSFYNNEISEKSEIFDDQFSVERPDGSNFTLKIRSTKLEDSAMYFCASRENEQFFGPGTRLTVL.

The CDR3 protein is CTSSQVEPFNNSPLHF. The CDR3 coding sequence is TGCACCAGCAGCCAAGTCGAACCCTTTAATAATTCACCCCTCCACTTT. This rearrangement joins TRBV1 to TRBJ1-6. TRBV1 is given as a pseudogene. The length of the CDR3 is 16 residues.

The CDR3 spells CASSHIGTGNEKLFF. CDR3 DNA: TGTGCCAGCAGCCACATTGGGACAGGGAACGAAAAACTGTTTTTT. The J gene is TRBJ1-4, the V gene TRBV27; 9 bases line up with TRBD1. Germline CDR1 MNHEY, CDR2 SMNVEV (reference sequence). This CDR3 is 15 amino acids long. The J segment lost 8 bases and the V segment lost 6 bases, leaving 10 bases of the junction unmatched.

The chain has TRBV10-3 and TRBJ2-1; TRBD2 agrees at 7 bases. The CDR3 loop spans 15 amino acids. With 2 bases clipped from V and 5 bases from J, the junction kept 6 bases outside the gene matches. CDR1 and CDR2 (germline): ENHRY, SYGVKD. The CDR3 nucleotides are TGTGCCATCAGTGAGGGGCTAGCGGCAAACAATGAGCAGTTCTTC. Protein: CAISEGLAANNEQFF.

The chain links TRBV5-4 to TRBJ2-3, with 11 bases fitting TRBD1. Germline V gives CDR1 SGHNT, CDR2 YYREEE (reference sequence). Trimming cost V 6 bases and J 6 bases; bases outside gene matches: 15. The CDR3 spans 17 residues. The CDR3 is CASTMDRGRFLVDTQYF. Here the CDR3 DNA reads TGTGCCAGCACCATGGACAGGGGGCGCTTCCTGGTGGATACGCAGTATTTT.

This clone was seen more than once but under ten times. The V and J genes are TRBV19 and TRBJ1-5; no clear D. V gave up 9 bases and J gave up 0 bases, with 12 bases separating them. Germline V gene data show CDR1 as LNHDA and CDR2 as SQIVND (reference sequence). This CDR3 is 14 amino acids long. Written as DNA, the CDR3 is TGTGCCAGCGATACGAGAGATAGCAATCAGCCCCAGCATTTT. Translation: CASDTRDSNQPQHF.

The V call is TRBV2, the J call TRBJ2-7; 7 nucleotides match TRBD2. Germline V gene data show CDR1 as SNHLY and CDR2 as FYNNEI. V was pared by 2 bases and J by 6 bases, with 4 bases of the junction left unmatched. There are 13 residues in the CDR3. CDR3 DNA sequence: TGTGCCAGCAGTGAAATGCAGCGGGGCGAGCAGTACTTC. Translation gives CASSEMQRGEQYF.

The rearrangement joins TRBV27 to TRBJ1-1; D is possibly TRBD1 (6 bases). V lost 4 bases and J 7 bases, leaving 19 bases between the germline ends. This CDR3 region has 15 residues. Germline-derived CDR1 and CDR2 are MNHEY and SMNVEV (reference sequence). This CDR3 is CASSSSGAAGGEAFF. CDR3 bases: TGTGCCAGCAGTTCGTCAGGGGCCGCGGGAGGTGAAGCTTTCTTT.

The V call is TRBV5-6, the J call TRBJ2-4, with D perhaps given as TRBD1 or TRBD2 (5 bases each). The germline gives CDR1 SGHDT, CDR2 YYEEEE. This CDR3 has 15 amino acids. V was clipped by 2 bases and J by 7 bases, with 16 bases between them. The CDR3: CASSFWGPQANIQYF. The CDR3 region has the DNA TGTGCCAGCAGCTTCTGGGGACCTCAAGCGAACATTCAGTACTTC.

This clone was counted only a few times. The chain employs TRBV2 and TRBJ2-7; D might be TRBD2 (5 bases). V lost 6 bases and J 0 bases, leaving 9 bases between the germline ends. CDR1 SNHLY and CDR2 FYNNEI come from the germline V gene. The CDR3 sequence is 13 residues long. CDR3 in DNA: TGTGCCAGCAGAGTCCGGGACTCCTACGAGCAGTACGTC. This gives the protein CASRVRDSYEQYV.

V and J are TRBV15 and TRBJ1-4, with unresolved D. Looked up from germline, CDR1 is LNHNV and CDR2 is YYDKDF (reference sequence). The CDR3 is 13 residues long. V lost 6 bases to trimming and J lost 7 bases, with 12 bases between them. The CDR3 spells CATSQDISEKLFF. The CDR3 DNA follows: TGTGCCACCAGTCAGGATATCAGTGAAAAACTGTTTTTT.

This sequence joins TRBV14 and TRBJ2-1; TRBD2 matches at 10 bases. The CDR3 consists of 17 residues. The germline gives CDR1 SGHDN, CDR2 FVKESK. V shed 5 bases, J shed 2 bases, and the junction held 9 bases outside the gene matches. As DNA, the CDR3 is TGTGCCAGCAGCGAAGGTCTAGCGGGAGACACCTACAATGAGCAGTTCTTC. Amino acid sequence: CASSEGLAGDTYNEQFF. Drawing the rest from reference TRBV14 and TRBJ2-1, the complete variable domain is EAGVTQFPSHSVIEKGQTVTLRCDPISGHDNLYWYRRVMGKEIKFLLHFVKESKQDESGMPNNRFLAERTGGTYSTLKVQPAELEDSGVYFCASSEGLAGDTYNEQFFGPGTRLTVL.